The clone carrying this TCR beta chain was detected ten times or more. The antigen remains undetermined. Construction of TCR beta libraries was performed using quantitative 5'-RACE with molecular barcodes. TCRdb itself ran the 5' RACE reads through MiXCR, one entry per CDR3 protein. The sample lists about 240,000 distinct CDR3 sequences, roughly a quarter seen once, with more than 0.6% in the top ten. This entry is derived from a study of CD8 T cells in ankylosing spondylitis. Findings and caveats of the study: About eight highly homologous variants made up a TCR beta motif that seemed to typify ankylosing spondylitis blood. As reported, disease-linked clones showed significant enrichment in matched ankylosing spondylitis synovial fluid.

Germline CDR1 reads SGHDN; CDR2 reads FVKESK. The CDR3 contains 12 residues. Trimming removed 2 bases from V and 8 bases from J, with 10 bases in between. Input material: blood, either unsorted or a sorted T cell fraction (not recorded which). The receptor comes from a male donor with ankylosing spondylitis or in good health (not recorded which). The genes are TRBV14 and TRBJ2-7; a weak D match, TRBD2 (6 bases). The CDR3: CASSQFREKQYF. CDR3 nucleotides: TGTGCCAGCAGCCAATTCCGGGAGAAGCAGTACTTC.